The 24 T cell receptor beta chains listed next were all sequenced from one sample in a study of blood T cell repertoires in COVID-19. Clones were read by immunoSEQ multiplex PCR, and TCRdb kept only the in-frame ones, dropping some. The repertoire holds approximately 150,000 clones, with 84% as singletons. The source material was peripheral blood. The receptors come from a man between 65 and 80 years old with acute or convalescent COVID-19.

The chain employs TRBV29-1 and TRBJ2-7; 8 nucleotides agree with TRBD1. This CDR3 comprises 12 residues. Germline V gene lookup returns CDR1 SQVTM and CDR2 ANQGSEA. Trimming removed 1 base from V and 6 bases from J; junction bases left unmatched: 2. In nucleotides, the CDR3 is TGCAGCGTTGAAGCAGGGGGCGGCGAGCAGTACTTC. It yields the protein CSVEAGGGEQYF.

This clone appeared many times. The J gene is TRBJ2-6, the V gene TRBV5-4; TRBD2 might be the D (7 bases). This CDR3 region has 16 residues. Trimming pared 2 bases from V and 3 bases from J, leaving 12 bases between. Germline V gene lookup returns CDR1 SGHNT and CDR2 YYREEE (reference sequence). CDR3 loop: CASSFNREGGANVLTF. The CDR3, as DNA: TGTGCCAGCAGCTTCAACAGGGAGGGTGGGGCCAACGTCCTGACTTTC.

The chain joins TRBV7-2 to TRBJ2-1; TRBD2 is a possible D gene (6 bases). V was clipped by 5 bases and J by 0 bases, with 17 bases between them. CDR3 length equals 17 residues. Germline CDR1 and CDR2: SGHTA and FQGNSA. CDR3 nucleotides: TGTGCCAGCAGCCCATATTTTGCGGGAAGCTCCTACAATGAGCAGTTCTTC. Residues: CASSPYFAGSSYNEQFF. Filled out from reference TRBV7-2 and TRBJ2-1, the complete variable domain reads GAGVSQSPSNKVTEKGKDVELRCDPISGHTALYWYRQSLGQGLEFLIYFQGNSAPDKSGLPSDRFSAERTGGSVSTLTIQRTQQEDSAVYLCASSPYFAGSSYNEQFFGPGTRLTVL.

This chain uses TRBV7-8 with TRBJ1-2; D unresolved. V shed 3 bases and J shed 3 bases, with 11 bases lying between them. The CDR3 extends over 14 amino acids. In germline, CDR1 is SGHVS, CDR2 FQNEAQ. The chain's CDR3 is CASSFRGTYYGYTF. The DNA for the CDR3 is TGTGCCAGCAGCTTTAGAGGCACTTACTATGGCTACACCTTC. Filled out from reference TRBV7-8 and TRBJ1-2, the complete variable domain reads GAGVSQSPRYKVAKRGQDVALRCDPISGHVSLFWYQQALGQGPEFLTYFQNEAQLDKSGLPSDRFFAERPEGSVSTLKIQRTQQEDSAVYLCASSFRGTYYGYTFGSGTRLTVV.

This clone was counted a single time. The chain couples TRBV19 to TRBJ2-5; 13 nucleotides line up with TRBD2. V lost 3 bases to trimming and J lost 1 base; unmatched junction nucleotides: 8. CDR1 is LNHDA and CDR2 is SQIVND in the germline V gene (reference sequence). The CDR3 contains 18 residues. The CDR3 is CASSIRLAGGQSQETQYF. CDR3 sequence (DNA): TGTGCCAGTAGTATTAGACTAGCGGGGGGACAATCCCAAGAGACCCAGTACTTC.

The chain recombines TRBV29-1 with TRBJ2-2; 7 bases agree with TRBD2. This CDR3 comprises 15 residues. V lost 5 bases, J lost 4 bases, and 10 bases stayed unmatched. Germline values: CDR1 SQVTM, CDR2 ANQGSEA. The CDR3 protein is CSVLGNGRSTGELFF. The CDR3 DNA is TGCAGCGTTTTGGGGAACGGGAGGTCCACCGGGGAGCTGTTTTTT.

This sequence joins TRBV28 and TRBJ2-7, with 11 nucleotides matching TRBD2. V was clipped by 1 base and J by 3 bases; unmatched bases: 5. CDR1 is MDHEN, CDR2 SYDVKM, per germline. The CDR3 sequence is 16 residues long. The CDR3 bases are TGTGCCAGCAGTTTATACACTAGCGGGAGTTTCTACGAGCAGTACTTC. Translation: CASSLYTSGSFYEQYF. Supplemented by reference TRBV28 and TRBJ2-7, the full variable domain reads DVKVTQSSRYLVKRTGEKVFLECVQDMDHENMFWYRQDPGLGLRLIYFSYDVKMKEKGDIPEGYSVSREKKERFSLILESASTNQTSMYLCASSLYTSGSFYEQYFGPGTRLTVT.

The chain has TRBV28 and TRBJ1-5, with a weak D call TRBD1 (6 bases). Trimming removed 0 bases at V and 4 bases at J, with 19 bases between. CDR3 size: 18 residues. The germline CDR1 and CDR2 sequences are MDHEN and SYDVKM. The CDR3 sequence: CASSLWSTGTRTNQPQHF. Written as DNA, the CDR3 is TGTGCCAGCAGTTTATGGTCCACCGGGACAAGGACTAATCAGCCCCAGCATTTT.

The chain combines TRBV9 with TRBJ2-7; unclear D gene. This CDR3 spans 14 amino acids. In germline, CDR1 is SGDLS, CDR2 YYNGEE. V was trimmed by 2 bases and J by 3 bases, leaving 12 bases between them. The CDR3 DNA reads TGTGCCAGCAGCGTGAATCAGATAAACTACGAGCAGTACTTC. Translation gives CASSVNQINYEQYF. Using reference TRBV9 and TRBJ2-7 for the parts outside the CDR3, the full variable domain is DSGVTQTPKHLITATGQRVTLRCSPRSGDLSVYWYQQSLDQGLQFLIQYYNGEERAKGNILERFSAQQFPDLHSELNLSSLELGDSALYFCASSVNQINYEQYFGPGTRLTVT.

The V and J genes are TRBV5-1 and TRBJ2-1, with unresolved D. Per germline, CDR1 SGHRS and CDR2 YFSETQ. Trimming pared 2 bases from V and 1 base from J, leaving 10 bases between. CDR3 length equals 15 residues. The CDR3 DNA reads TGCGCCAGCAGCTTATTGGCGGATTCCTACAATGAGCAGTTCTTC. It specifies CASSLLADSYNEQFF.

The chain recombines TRBV27 with TRBJ1-2, with TRBD1 identical over 7 bases. With V trimmed by 6 bases and J by 3 bases, 4 bases remained unmatched. The germline V gene encodes CDR1 MNHEY and CDR2 SMNVEV (reference sequence). This CDR3 is 13 amino acids long. The CDR3 coding sequence is TGTGCCAGCAGCCAGGGGGTAGACTATGGCTACACCTTC. This codes for CASSQGVDYGYTF.

The chain joins TRBV6-5 to TRBJ1-5, with D hard to call. The CDR3 is made up of 12 amino acids. Germline CDR1 is MNHEY and CDR2 is SVGAGI. V was shortened by 6 bases and J by 9 bases, with 12 bases between the two germline ends. The CDR3 loop is CASSGFSWPQHF. The CDR3 DNA sequence: TGTGCCAGCAGCGGTTTTTCATGGCCCCAGCATTTT.

The V gene is TRBV7-3, the J gene TRBJ2-7; D may be TRBD1 (6 bases). Trimming removed 2 bases at V and 7 bases at J, with 12 bases between. The CDR3 is 13 residues long. Germline CDR1 reads SGHTA; CDR2 reads FQGTGA. CDR3 amino acids: CASSLDRRREQYF. The CDR3 bases are TGTGCCAGCAGCTTAGACAGGCGTCGGGAGCAGTACTTC.

The gene calls are TRBV5-4 and TRBJ2-3; 9 bases are shared with TRBD1. There are 16 residues in the CDR3. Trimming removed 5 bases from V and 4 bases from J; junction bases left unmatched: 11. Germline V lookup: CDR1 SGHNT, CDR2 YYREEE (reference sequence). CDR3 nucleotide sequence: TGTGCCAGCAGGTATCAGACAGGGGGAGGTGCAGATACGCAGTATTTT. The encoded protein is CASRYQTGGGADTQYF.

The CDR3 DNA reads TGTGCCAGCAGTGAAAACAGGGGGAATGGCTACACCTTC. Translating it yields CASSENRGNGYTF. The chain recombines TRBV2 with TRBJ1-2; 8 bases fit TRBD1. Germline V gene sequence: CDR1 SNHLY, CDR2 FYNNEI. V lost 2 bases and J lost 6; bases outside the gene matches: 2. The length of the CDR3 is 13 residues.

The rearrangement links TRBV19 to TRBJ1-2; no clear D. Trimming took off 5 bases at V and 5 bases at J, with 21 bases between the two ends. CDR3 size: 16 residues. Germline values: CDR1 LNHDA, CDR2 SQIVND (reference sequence). The CDR3 bases are TGTGCCAGTAGTGAAGGAGTTTCTCGCCGTCTATATGGCTACACCTTC. Its protein product is CASSEGVSRRLYGYTF.

The sample holds a few counts of this clone. The genes are TRBV10-3 and TRBJ2-2; D is unclear. This CDR3 is built from 15 residues. The V end lost 6 bases, the J end lost 1 base, and 12 bases lay between the germline ends. Germline V CDR1 and CDR2: ENHRY, SYGVKD. This CDR3 is CAIRSLSGNTGELFF. The CDR3 region has the DNA TGTGCCATCAGGTCTTTATCGGGGAACACCGGGGAGCTGTTTTTT.

The V and J genes are TRBV2 and TRBJ1-5; D call uncertain. This CDR3 comprises 14 residues. Germline CDR1 is SNHLY and CDR2 is FYNNEI. V lost 3 bases, J lost 6 bases, and 12 bases lay in between. CDR3 residues: CASSEGSSAQPQHF. Here the CDR3 DNA reads TGTGCCAGCAGTGAGGGCAGCTCGGCTCAGCCCCAGCATTTT.

The rearrangement links TRBV10-3 to TRBJ1-2, with a tentative D call TRBD1 (6 bases). The CDR3 runs to 12 residues. The V end was cut by 3 bases, the J end by 8 bases, with 10 bases between. Germline CDR1 is ENHRY and CDR2 is SYGVKD. The CDR3 is CAISESTGGYTF. The DNA for the CDR3 is TGTGCCATCAGTGAATCCACAGGGGGCTACACCTTC.

The chain has TRBV7-6 and TRBJ2-5, with D possibly matching TRBD2 (5 bases). CDR1 is SGHVS and CDR2 is FNYEAQ in the germline V gene. The V gene lost 0 bases and the J gene lost 4 bases, with 9 bases spanning the gap. This CDR3 is built from 14 residues. DNA for the CDR3: TGTGCCAGCAGCTTAGCTCCGGGGAGAGAGACCCAGTACTTC. The encoded protein is CASSLAPGRETQYF.

The rearrangement links TRBV5-5 to TRBJ2-1; possibly TRBD2 for D (5 bases). The CDR3 is 17 amino acids. The germline V gene has CDR1 SGHKS and CDR2 YYEKEE (reference sequence). Trimming pared 2 bases from V and 1 base from J, leaving 16 bases between. The CDR3 region has the DNA TGTGCCAGCAGCTTCAACCCGGGGTCCGCTTCCTACAATGAGCAGTTCTTC. This codes for CASSFNPGSASYNEQFF. Together with reference TRBV5-5 and TRBJ2-1, the CDR3 gives the full variable domain: DAGVTQSPTHLIKTRGQQVTLRCSPISGHKSVSWYQQVLGQGPQFIFQYYEKEERGRGNFPDRFSARQFPNYSSELNVNALLLGDSALYLCASSFNPGSASYNEQFFGPGTRLTVL.

This sequence joins TRBV7-8 and TRBJ1-2; 7 bases line up with TRBD1. The junction had 12 bases not matched to a gene; V was cut back by 2 bases and J by 6 bases. Germline V gene sequence: CDR1 SGHVS, CDR2 FQNEAQ. This CDR3 contains 16 residues. The CDR3 loop is CASSLISRRQGDGYTF. CDR3 DNA: TGTGCCAGCAGCTTAATTAGTCGACGGCAGGGGGATGGCTACACCTTC.

This clone has just one count. The V call is TRBV28, the J call TRBJ1-1, with TRBD1 matching 9 bases. The CDR3 is made up of 15 amino acids. CDR1 is MDHEN and CDR2 is SYDVKM in the germline V gene. V shed 7 bases and J 1 base; nucleotides not matched to a gene: 7. The CDR3 sequence is CASNVPGQGNTEAFF. The CDR3 DNA sequence: TGTGCCAGCAACGTCCCGGGACAGGGGAACACTGAAGCTTTCTTT.

This chain uses TRBV2 with TRBJ2-5, with D possibly being TRBD1 (6 bases). The CDR3 loop spans 12 amino acids. CDR1 is SNHLY and CDR2 is FYNNEI in the germline V gene. V was shortened by 8 bases and J by 5 bases, with 12 bases between the two germline ends. The CDR3 sequence is CASQGPGETQYF. CDR3 sequence (DNA): TGTGCCAGCCAGGGGCCCGGGGAGACCCAGTACTTC.